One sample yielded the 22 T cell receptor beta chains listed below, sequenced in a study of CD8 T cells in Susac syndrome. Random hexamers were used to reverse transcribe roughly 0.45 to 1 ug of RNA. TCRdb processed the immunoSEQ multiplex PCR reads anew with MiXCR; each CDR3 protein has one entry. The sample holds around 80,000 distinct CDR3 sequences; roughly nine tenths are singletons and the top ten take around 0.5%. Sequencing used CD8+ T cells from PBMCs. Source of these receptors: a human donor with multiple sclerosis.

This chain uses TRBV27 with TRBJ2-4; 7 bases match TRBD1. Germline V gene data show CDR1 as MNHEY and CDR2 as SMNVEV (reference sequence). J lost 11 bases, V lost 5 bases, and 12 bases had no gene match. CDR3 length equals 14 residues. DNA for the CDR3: TGTGCCAGCAGTCCTCCGGGACAGAATTTATTTCAGTACTTC. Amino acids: CASSPPGQNLFQYF.

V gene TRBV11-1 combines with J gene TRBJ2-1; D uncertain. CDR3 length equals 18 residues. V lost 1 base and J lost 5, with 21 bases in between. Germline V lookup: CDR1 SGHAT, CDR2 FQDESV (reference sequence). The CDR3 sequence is CASSLGGRGTLRDNEQFF. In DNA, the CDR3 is TGTGCCAGCAGCTTAGGTGGAAGAGGAACCCTAAGGGACAATGAGCAGTTCTTC.

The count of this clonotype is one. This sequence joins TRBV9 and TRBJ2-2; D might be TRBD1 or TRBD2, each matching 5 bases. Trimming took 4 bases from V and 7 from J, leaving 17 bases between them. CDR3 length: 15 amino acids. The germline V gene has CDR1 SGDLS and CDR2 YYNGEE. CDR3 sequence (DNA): TGTGCCAGCAGCCCATTTGTGGGGGTAAACGGGGAGCTGTTTTTT. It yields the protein CASSPFVGVNGELFF.

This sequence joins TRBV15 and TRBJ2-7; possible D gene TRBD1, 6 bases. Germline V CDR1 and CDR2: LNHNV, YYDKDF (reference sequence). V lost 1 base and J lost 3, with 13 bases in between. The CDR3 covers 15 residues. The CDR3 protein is CATSRGTTGGYEQYF. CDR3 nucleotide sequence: TGTGCCACCAGCAGAGGTACGACAGGCGGCTACGAGCAGTACTTC.

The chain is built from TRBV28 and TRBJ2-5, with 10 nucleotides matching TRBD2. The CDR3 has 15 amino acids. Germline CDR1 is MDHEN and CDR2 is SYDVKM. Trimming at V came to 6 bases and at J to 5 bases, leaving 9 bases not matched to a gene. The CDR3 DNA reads TGTGCCAGCAGACGCATAGCGGGAGGTACGGAGACCCAGTACTTC. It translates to CASRRIAGGTETQYF.

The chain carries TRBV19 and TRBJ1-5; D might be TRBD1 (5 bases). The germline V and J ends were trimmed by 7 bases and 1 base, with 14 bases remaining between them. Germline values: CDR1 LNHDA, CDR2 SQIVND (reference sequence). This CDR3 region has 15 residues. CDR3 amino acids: CASMQDSQSNQPQHF. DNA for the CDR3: TGTGCCAGTATGCAAGACAGCCAAAGCAATCAGCCCCAGCATTTT.

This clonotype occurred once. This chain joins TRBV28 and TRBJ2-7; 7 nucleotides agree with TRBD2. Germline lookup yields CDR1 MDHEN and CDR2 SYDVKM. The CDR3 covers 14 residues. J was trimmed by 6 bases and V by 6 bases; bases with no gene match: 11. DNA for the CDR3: TGTGCCAGCAGACCCCCCGGGAGGCCTACCGAGCAGTACTTC. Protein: CASRPPGRPTEQYF.

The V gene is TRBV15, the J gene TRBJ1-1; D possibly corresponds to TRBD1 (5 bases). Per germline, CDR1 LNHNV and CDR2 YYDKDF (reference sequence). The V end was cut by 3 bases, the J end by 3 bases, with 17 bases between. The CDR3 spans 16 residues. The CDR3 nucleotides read TGTGCCACCAGCAGGTTAATCGGCGGGGGTTACACTGAAGCTTTCTTT. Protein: CATSRLIGGGYTEAFF. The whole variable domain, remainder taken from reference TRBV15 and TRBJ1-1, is DAMVIQNPRYQVTQFGKPVTLSCSQTLNHNVMYWYQQKSSQAPKLLFHYYDKDFNNEADTPDNFQSRRPNTSFCFLDIRSPGLGDTAMYLCATSRLIGGGYTEAFFGQGTRLTVV.

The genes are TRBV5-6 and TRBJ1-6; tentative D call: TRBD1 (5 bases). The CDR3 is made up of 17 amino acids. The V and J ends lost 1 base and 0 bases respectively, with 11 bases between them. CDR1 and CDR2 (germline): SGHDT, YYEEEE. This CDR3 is CASSLWGLSSYNSPLHF. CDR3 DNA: TGTGCCAGCAGCTTGTGGGGACTCAGCTCCTATAATTCACCCCTCCACTTT.

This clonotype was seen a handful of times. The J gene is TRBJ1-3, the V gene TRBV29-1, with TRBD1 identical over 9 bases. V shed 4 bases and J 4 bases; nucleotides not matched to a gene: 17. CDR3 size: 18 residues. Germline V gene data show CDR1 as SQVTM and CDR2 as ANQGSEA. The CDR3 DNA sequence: TGCAGCGTTGCTAATTGGGACAGGGAAACCTCATTAGGAAACACCATATATTTT. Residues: CSVANWDRETSLGNTIYF.

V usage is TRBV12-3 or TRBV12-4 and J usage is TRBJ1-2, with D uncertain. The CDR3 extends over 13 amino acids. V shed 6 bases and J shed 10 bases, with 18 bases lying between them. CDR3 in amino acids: CASSPTVPWDYTF. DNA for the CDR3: TGTGCCAGCAGCCCTACGGTCCCCTGGGACTACACCTTC.

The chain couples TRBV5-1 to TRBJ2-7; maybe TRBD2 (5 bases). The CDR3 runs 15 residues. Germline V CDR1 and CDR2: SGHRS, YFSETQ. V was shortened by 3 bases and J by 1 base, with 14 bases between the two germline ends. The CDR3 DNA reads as TGCGCCAGCAGCTGGGAGCGGAGAAATTCCTACGAGCAGTACTTC. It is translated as CASSWERRNSYEQYF. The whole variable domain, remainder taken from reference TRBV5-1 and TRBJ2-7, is KAGVTQTPRYLIKTRGQQVTLSCSPISGHRSVSWYQQTPGQGLQFLFEYFSETQRNKGNFPGRFSGRQFSNSRSEMNVSTLELGDSALYLCASSWERRNSYEQYFGPGTRLTVT.

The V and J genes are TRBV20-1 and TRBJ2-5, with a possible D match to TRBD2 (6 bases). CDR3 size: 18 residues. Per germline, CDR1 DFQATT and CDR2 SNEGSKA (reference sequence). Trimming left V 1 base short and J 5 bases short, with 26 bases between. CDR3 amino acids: CSARGGVGAEAPGETQYF. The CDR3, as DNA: TGCAGTGCTAGAGGCGGGGTAGGGGCGGAGGCGCCAGGGGAGACCCAGTACTTC.

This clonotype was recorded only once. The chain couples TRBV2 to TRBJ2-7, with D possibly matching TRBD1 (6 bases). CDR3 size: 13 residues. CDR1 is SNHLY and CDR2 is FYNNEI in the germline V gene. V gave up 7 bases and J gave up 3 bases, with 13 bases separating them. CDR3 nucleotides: TGTGCCAGCACCGGACAGTCTAGCTACGAGCAGTACTTC. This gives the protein CASTGQSSYEQYF.

CDR3 nucleotides: TGTGCCAGCAGTCCTTACGGTATCCGAAATAACTATGGCTACACCTTC. Encoded protein: CASSPYGIRNNYGYTF. The chain recombines TRBV3-1 with TRBJ1-2; no reliable D call. CDR1 is LGHDT, CDR2 YNNKEL, per germline (reference sequence). The CDR3 covers 16 residues. V was trimmed by 6 bases and J by 1 base, leaving 18 bases between them.

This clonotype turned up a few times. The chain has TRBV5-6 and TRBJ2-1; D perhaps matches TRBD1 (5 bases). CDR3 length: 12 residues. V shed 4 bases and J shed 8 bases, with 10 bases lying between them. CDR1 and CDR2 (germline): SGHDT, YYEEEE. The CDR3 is CASSPVGDEQFF. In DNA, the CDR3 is TGTGCCAGCAGCCCGGTAGGGGATGAGCAGTTCTTC.

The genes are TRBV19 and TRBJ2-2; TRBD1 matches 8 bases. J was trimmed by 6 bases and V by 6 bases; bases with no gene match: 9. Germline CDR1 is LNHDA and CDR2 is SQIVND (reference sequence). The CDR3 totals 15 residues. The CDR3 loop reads CASRGRAGGSGELFF. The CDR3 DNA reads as TGTGCCAGTAGGGGCCGGGCAGGGGGCTCCGGGGAGCTGTTTTTT.

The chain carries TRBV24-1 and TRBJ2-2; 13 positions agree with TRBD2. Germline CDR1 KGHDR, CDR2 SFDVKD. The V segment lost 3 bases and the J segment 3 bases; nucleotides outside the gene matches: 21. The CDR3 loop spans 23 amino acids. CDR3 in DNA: TGTGCCACCAGTGATCCCTCAGGACTAGCGGGGGCCCCAGGGCACCCATACACCGGGGAGCTGTTTTTT. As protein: CATSDPSGLAGAPGHPYTGELFF.

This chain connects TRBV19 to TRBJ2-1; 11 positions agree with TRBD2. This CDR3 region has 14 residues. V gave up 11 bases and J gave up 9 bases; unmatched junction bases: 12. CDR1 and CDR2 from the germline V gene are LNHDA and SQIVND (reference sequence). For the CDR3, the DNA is TGTGCCTCTAGCTTGACTAGCGGGACAGGTGAGCAGTTCTTC. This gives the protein CASSLTSGTGEQFF.

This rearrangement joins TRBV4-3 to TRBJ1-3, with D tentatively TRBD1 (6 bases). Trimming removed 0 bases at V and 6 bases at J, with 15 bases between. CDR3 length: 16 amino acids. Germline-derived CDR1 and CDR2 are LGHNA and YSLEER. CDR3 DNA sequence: TGCGCCAGCAGCCAAGATTGGGCAGGGGTGGCAAACACCATATATTTT. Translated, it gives CASSQDWAGVANTIYF.

The DNA for the CDR3 is TGTGCCAGCAGCTCCCCGGGGCTAGCCTGGGAGACCCAGTACTTC. Translating it yields CASSSPGLAWETQYF. This chain links TRBV7-9 with TRBJ2-5, with D possibly being TRBD1 or TRBD2 (5 bases each). V was trimmed by 4 bases and J by 5 bases, leaving 17 bases between them. The V gene's germline CDR1 is SEHNR and CDR2 FQNEAQ (reference sequence). CDR3 length: 15 amino acids.

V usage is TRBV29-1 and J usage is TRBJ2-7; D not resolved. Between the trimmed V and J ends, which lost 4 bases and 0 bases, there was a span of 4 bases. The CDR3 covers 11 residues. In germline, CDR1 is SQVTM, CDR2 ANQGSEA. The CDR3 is CSVGGSYEQYF. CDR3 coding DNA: TGCAGCGTTGGTGGCTCCTACGAGCAGTACTTC.